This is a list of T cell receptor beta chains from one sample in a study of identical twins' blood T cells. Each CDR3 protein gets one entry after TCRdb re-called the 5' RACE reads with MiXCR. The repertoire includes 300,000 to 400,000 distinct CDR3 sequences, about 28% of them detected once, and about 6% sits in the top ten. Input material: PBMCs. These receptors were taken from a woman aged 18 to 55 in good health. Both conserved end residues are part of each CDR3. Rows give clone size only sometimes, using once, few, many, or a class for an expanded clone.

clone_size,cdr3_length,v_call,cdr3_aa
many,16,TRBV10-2,CASSPSAYRVGDTQYF
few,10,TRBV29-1,CSVEDGGVFF
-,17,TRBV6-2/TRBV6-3,CASSWPPRRGLGNEQFF
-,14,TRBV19,CASIGTGGWNEQFF
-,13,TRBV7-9,CASSFQVFYGYTF
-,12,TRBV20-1,CTAGEATDTQYF
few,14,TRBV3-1,CASRDSGGNQPQHF
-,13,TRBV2,CAWDRGVNYGHTF
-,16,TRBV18,CASSLPSQGGNSPLHF
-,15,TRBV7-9,CASSSNRDTNTEAFF
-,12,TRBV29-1,CSVEGTPGEQYF
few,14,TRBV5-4,CASSPLTAQETQYF
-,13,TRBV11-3,CASSLGSLYEQYF
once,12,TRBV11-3,CASSQSMAGYTF
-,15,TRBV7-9,CASSSVTGKNTEAFF
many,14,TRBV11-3,CASSLRSSNTEAFF
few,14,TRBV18,CASSPGQSTGELFF
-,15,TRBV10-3,CAIRLTGALNTEAFF
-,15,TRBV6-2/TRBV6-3,CASSTWAALSYEQYF
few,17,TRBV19,CASSFLAGTGGNQPQHF
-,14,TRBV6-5,CASRPQGSAAEAFF
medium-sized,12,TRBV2,CASNYGNYEQYF
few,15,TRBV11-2,CASSPQGARIETQYF
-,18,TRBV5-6,CASKVSNEPTPSYNEQFF
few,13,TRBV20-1,CSANPRERYGYTF
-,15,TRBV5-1,CASSLGDRDAEGYTF
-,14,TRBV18,CACSPSVENTEAFF
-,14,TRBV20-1,CSTPRGGSQETQYF
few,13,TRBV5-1,CASSLLEYNEQFF
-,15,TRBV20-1,CSASLPGTGTNEQFF
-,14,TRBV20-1,CSALGLAGNNEQFF
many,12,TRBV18,CASSPNPPEQYF
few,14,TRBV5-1,CASSQNLVNTEAFF
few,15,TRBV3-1,CASSQEPTGGYGYTF